Below, one T cell receptor (beta chain) is given with its context. Its antigen remains unidentified. Researchers reported that TCR beta cDNA libraries carried unique molecular identifiers. TCRdb ran MiXCR on the PCR reads and lists one entry per CDR3 protein. The table records more than 450,000 distinct CDR3 sequences, 44% of them present only once. The source of the sample is a study of post-analysis software for immune sequencing data. Findings of the study overall: There were roughly 5 TRBV segments more frequent in patients than controls, and TRBV5-6, TRBV5-1 and TRBV20-1 were among them.

The CDR3 runs 14 residues. The V and J ends lost 6 bases and 3 bases respectively, with 18 bases between them. CDR1 is DFQATT, CDR2 SNEGSKA, per germline (reference sequence). The chain employs TRBV20-1 and TRBJ2-7, with D perhaps matching TRBD2 (5 bases). The TCR originated in a girl aged 10 to 17 with multiple sclerosis. Material for sequencing was blood. In DNA form, the CDR3 reads TGCAGTGCCCTGCAAACTGTTAGCGTCTACGAGCAGTACTTC. Translating it yields CSALQTVSVYEQYF.